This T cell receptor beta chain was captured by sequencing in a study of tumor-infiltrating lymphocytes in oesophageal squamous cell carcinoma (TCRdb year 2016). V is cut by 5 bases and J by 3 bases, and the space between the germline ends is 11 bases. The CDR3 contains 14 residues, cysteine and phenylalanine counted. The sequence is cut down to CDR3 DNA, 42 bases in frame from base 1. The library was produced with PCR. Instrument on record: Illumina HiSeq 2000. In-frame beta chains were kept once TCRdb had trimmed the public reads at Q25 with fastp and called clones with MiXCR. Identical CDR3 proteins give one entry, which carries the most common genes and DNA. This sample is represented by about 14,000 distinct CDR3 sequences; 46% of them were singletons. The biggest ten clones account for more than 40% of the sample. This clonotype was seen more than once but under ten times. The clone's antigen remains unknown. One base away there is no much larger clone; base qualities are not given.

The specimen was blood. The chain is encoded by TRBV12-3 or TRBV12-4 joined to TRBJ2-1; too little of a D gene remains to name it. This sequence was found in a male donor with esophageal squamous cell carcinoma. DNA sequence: TGTGCCAGCAGTACGTCCGGGTACTACAATGAGCAGTTCTTC. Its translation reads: CASSTSGYYNEQFF.